This entry concerns a single T cell receptor beta chain. Full-length variable regions came from constant-region reverse primers plus semi-nested Nested Universal Primer A PCR. TCRdb reprocessed the 5' RACE reads with MiXCR, giving one entry per CDR3 protein. The table lists about 5,200 distinct CDR3 sequences, about 71% of them singletons, with 3% to 4% in the top ten. With 5 bases removed from V and 0 bases from J, the gap between germline ends came to 12 bases. This CDR3 region has 14 residues. Germline V lookup: CDR1 DFQATT, CDR2 SNEGSKA (reference sequence). The chain combines TRBV20-1 with TRBJ2-3; the D call may be TRBD1 or TRBD2 (6 bases each). Sequencing used naive CD4+ T cells sorted from blood. Subset denoted: naive CD4+ T cells, CD4+CD45RA+CD25-. This clonotype was obtained from a female donor with breast cancer. CDR3 coding DNA: TGCAGTGCTCTGCGGGACACTAGCACAGATACGCAGTATTTT. Its protein product is CSALRDTSTDTQYF.